The clone carrying this T cell receptor (beta chain) was seen once. This record belongs to a study of cytomegalovirus exposure and HLA in healthy donors. 60 Vbeta and 13 Jbeta primers were used in PCR. The data were produced by immunoSEQ multiplex PCR, yet TCRdb's version contains in-frame clones alone and is incomplete. The profile shows approximately 150,000 clones, 87% of them singletons. V shed 4 bases, J shed 8 bases, and the junction held 6 bases outside the gene matches. The CDR3 totals 15 residues. CDR1 and CDR2 (germline): MGHDK, SYGVNS. The sequenced sample consisted of PBMCs. The clonotype comes from a woman aged 25 to 39 in good health and CMV-seronegative. The gene calls are TRBV25-1 and TRBJ2-1; TRBD1 aligns across 12 bases. CDR3 DNA sequence: TGTGCCAGCAGTGCCTCCGGGACAGGGGGCTATGAGCAGTTCTTC. As protein: CASSASGTGGYEQFF.